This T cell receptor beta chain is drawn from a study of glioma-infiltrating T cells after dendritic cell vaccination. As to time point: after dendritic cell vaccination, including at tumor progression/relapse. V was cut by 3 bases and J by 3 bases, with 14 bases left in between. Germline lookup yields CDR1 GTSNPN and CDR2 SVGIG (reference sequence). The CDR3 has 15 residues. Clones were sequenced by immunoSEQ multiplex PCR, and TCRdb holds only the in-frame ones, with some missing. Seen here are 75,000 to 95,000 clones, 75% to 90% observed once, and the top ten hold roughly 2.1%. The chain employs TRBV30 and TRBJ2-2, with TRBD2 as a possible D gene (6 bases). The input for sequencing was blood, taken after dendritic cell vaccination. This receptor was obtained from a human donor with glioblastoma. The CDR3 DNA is TGTGCCTGGAGGGCACTAGCCAGTTACACCGGGGAGCTGTTTTTT. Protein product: CAWRALASYTGELFF.